These 20 T cell receptor beta chains originate from one sample sequenced in a study of blood T cell repertoires in COVID-19. Using immunoSEQ multiplex PCR, the repertoire was profiled, and TCRdb retains in-frame clones only, with some absent. The sample records more than 85,000 clones, about 81% being singletons. The sequencing input was peripheral blood. All receptors come from a man at least 80 years old with acute or convalescent COVID-19.

The J gene is TRBJ1-2, the V gene TRBV6-4; D remains unclear. Germline V gene lookup returns CDR1 MRHNA and CDR2 SNTAGT. The CDR3 is 13 amino acids. V was pared by 5 bases and J by 8 bases, with 15 bases between. The DNA for the CDR3 is TGTGCCAGCAGTCCCGGAGGCAATAGGGGCTACACCTTC. Residues: CASSPGGNRGYTF.

The chain has TRBV6-2 or TRBV6-3 and TRBJ2-5; 7 bases agree with TRBD2. J was trimmed by 5 bases and V by 5 bases; bases with no gene match: 2. The germline gives CDR1 MNHEY, CDR2 SVGEGT. The CDR3 consists of 12 residues. CDR3 protein: CASSVGGETQYF. CDR3 sequence (DNA): TGTGCCAGCAGTGTCGGGGGGGAGACCCAGTACTTC.

The chain has TRBV27 and TRBJ2-7; 7 bases are shared with TRBD1. The germline V gene has CDR1 MNHEY and CDR2 SMNVEV (reference sequence). There are 14 residues in the CDR3. Losses at the gene ends were 5 bases for V and 7 bases for J; bases not matched to a gene: 11. The DNA of the CDR3 is TGTGCCAGCAGTCAGGGACAGCTTATAGGGGAGCAGTACTTC. Translated: CASSQGQLIGEQYF.

The V gene is TRBV7-9, the J gene TRBJ2-7; possibly TRBD2 for D (6 bases). The CDR3 contains 15 residues. Germline V gene lookup returns CDR1 SEHNR and CDR2 FQNEAQ (reference sequence). Between the trimmed V and J ends, which lost 5 bases and 1 base, there was a span of 15 bases. In nucleotides, the CDR3 is TGTGCCAGCAGCCCCTCGGGAGCCTATTCCTACGAGCAGTACTTC. Translation: CASSPSGAYSYEQYF.

The chain has TRBV4-1 and TRBJ1-3; D gene uncertain. V shed 0 bases and J shed 0 bases, with 12 bases lying between them. The V gene's germline CDR1 is MGHRA and CDR2 YSYEKL. This CDR3 is built from 17 residues. The CDR3 loop is CASSQDVVVSSGNTIYF. CDR3 DNA sequence: TGCGCCAGCAGCCAAGATGTAGTGGTAAGCTCTGGAAACACCATATATTTT.

The V gene is TRBV4-3, the J gene TRBJ2-5, with D perhaps matching TRBD1 (5 bases). From germline, CDR1 is LGHNA and CDR2 YSLEER. The CDR3 covers 15 residues. V shed 2 bases and J shed 6 bases, with 16 bases lying between them. CDR3 protein: CASSQFSAREQTQYF. The CDR3 region has the DNA TGCGCCAGCAGCCAATTTTCGGCCAGGGAACAGACCCAGTACTTC.

This rearrangement joins TRBV27 to TRBJ2-7; a possible D gene is TRBD2 (6 bases). Germline V CDR1 and CDR2: MNHEY, SMNVEV (reference sequence). The CDR3 covers 14 residues. The ends were cut back, 5 bases at V and 5 bases at J, with 16 bases in the middle. The CDR3 bases are TGTGCCAGCAGTCGGGGGAGTACGGCCCACGAGCAGTACTTC. It translates to CASSRGSTAHEQYF.

This clone was detected once. The chain recombines TRBV6-5 with TRBJ1-2; D unresolved. Germline V gives CDR1 MNHEY, CDR2 SVGAGI. Trimming cost V 0 bases and J 0 bases, with 8 bases left between them. CDR3 length: 15 amino acids. The CDR3 reads CASSYSNEANYGYTF. CDR3 DNA: TGTGCCAGCAGTTACTCGAACGAGGCTAACTATGGCTACACCTTC.

This chain joins TRBV7-2 and TRBJ2-1; D is unresolved. CDR1 and CDR2 from the germline V gene are SGHTA and FQGNSA. Trimming removed 2 bases from V and 7 bases from J, with 9 bases in between. The CDR3 is made up of 13 amino acids. The CDR3 DNA sequence: TGTGCCAGCAGCTTATTCTCAGTTAATGAGCAGTTCTTC. It specifies CASSLFSVNEQFF. Looking up the rest from reference TRBV7-2 and TRBJ2-1 gives the full variable domain: GAGVSQSPSNKVTEKGKDVELRCDPISGHTALYWYRQSLGQGLEFLIYFQGNSAPDKSGLPSDRFSAERTGGSVSTLTIQRTQQEDSAVYLCASSLFSVNEQFFGPGTRLTVL.

This sequence joins TRBV2 and TRBJ2-7, with 11 bases lining up with TRBD1. The CDR3 totals 16 residues. The junction had 8 bases not matched to a gene; V was cut back by 1 base and J by 6 bases. Germline CDR1 and CDR2: SNHLY and FYNNEI. This chain's CDR3 is CASSEVPGQGVSEQYF. The CDR3 DNA sequence: TGTGCCAGCAGTGAAGTCCCGGGACAGGGGGTCTCCGAGCAGTACTTC.

The chain couples TRBV7-8 to TRBJ1-2, with D uncertain. Germline CDR1 is SGHVS and CDR2 is FQNEAQ. This CDR3 contains 14 residues. V was shortened by 1 base and J by 5 bases, with 11 bases between the two germline ends. CDR3 in DNA: TGTGCCAGCAGCTTAGGAGCGGCAATGTATGGCTACACCTTC. Its protein product is CASSLGAAMYGYTF.

On this clone itself: The same CDR3 also results from other DNA sequences found in this sample. The J gene is TRBJ2-7, the V gene TRBV7-9; no reliable D call. There are 14 residues in the CDR3. Germline V gene data show CDR1 as SEHNR and CDR2 as FQNEAQ (reference sequence). Trimming left V 0 bases short and J 0 bases short, with 6 bases between. CDR3 bases: TGTGCCAGCAGCTTAGCAGTGGCCTCCTACGAGCAGTACTTC. Protein sequence: CASSLAVASYEQYF.

This clone was seen more than once but under ten times. The rearrangement uses TRBV9 and TRBJ1-1; the D gene is possibly TRBD1 (6 bases). Trimming cost V 3 bases and J 7 bases, with 22 bases left between them. The CDR3 runs to 16 residues. Germline CDR1 SGDLS, CDR2 YYNGEE. CDR3 region: CASSAPRPGDRGEAFF. CDR3 DNA: TGTGCCAGCAGCGCGCCCCGCCCAGGGGATAGGGGTGAAGCTTTCTTT.

This clone has only one observation. The chain is built from TRBV5-1 and TRBJ1-6, with D tentatively TRBD1 (6 bases). The CDR3 length is 15 residues. Germline V gene data show CDR1 as SGHRS and CDR2 as YFSETQ. Trimming removed 0 bases from V and 10 bases from J, with 14 bases in between. CDR3 in amino acids: CASSLGGQEGSPLHF. As DNA, the CDR3 is TGCGCCAGCAGCTTGGGGGGGCAGGAAGGCTCACCCCTCCACTTT.

This rearrangement joins TRBV3-1 (or the pseudogene TRBV3-2) to TRBJ2-1; the D gene is possibly TRBD2 (7 bases). Deletions cut 8 bases from V and 9 bases from J, with 17 bases between. The CDR3 spans 13 residues. Per the germline V gene, CDR1 is LGHDT and CDR2 is YNNKEL (reference sequence). For the CDR3, the DNA is TGTGCCAGCCTAAGGGGGGGGGCTGGTGAGCAGTTCTTC. Protein product: CASLRGGAGEQFF.

V and J are TRBV27 and TRBJ1-2; D possibly corresponds to TRBD1 (5 bases). Germline V gives CDR1 MNHEY, CDR2 SMNVEV (reference sequence). The CDR3 extends over 12 amino acids. The V end lost 6 bases, the J end lost 5 bases, and 10 bases lay between the germline ends. The CDR3 DNA reads as TGTGCCAGCAGGGAGGGGTATTATGGCTACACCTTC. Protein sequence: CASREGYYGYTF.

This clone was seen only once. V is TRBV19 and J is TRBJ2-5, with 15 positions matching TRBD2. Germline loops: CDR1 LNHDA, CDR2 SQIVND (reference sequence). Germline trimming cut 5 bases from V and 5 bases from J; bases unmatched to any gene: 6. The CDR3 is 16 residues long. CDR3 sequence reads: CASSWVGTSGRETQYF. The CDR3 DNA is TGTGCCAGTAGTTGGGTCGGGACTAGCGGGAGGGAGACCCAGTACTTC.

This chain links TRBV6-5 with TRBJ2-7; D may be TRBD1 (6 bases). Between the trimmed V and J ends, which lost 6 bases and 4 bases, there was a span of 13 bases. There are 13 residues in the CDR3. Germline-derived CDR1 and CDR2 are MNHEY and SVGAGI. As DNA, the CDR3 is TGTGCCAGCAGACTCGGACAGAATTACGAGCAGTACTTC. Translating gives CASRLGQNYEQYF.

This clone was seen a handful of times. The V call is TRBV30, the J call TRBJ1-1, with D possibly matching TRBD1 (6 bases). Germline-derived CDR1 and CDR2 are GTSNPN and SVGIG (reference sequence). V was shortened by 2 bases and J by 5 bases, with 15 bases between the two germline ends. The CDR3 has 14 amino acids. CDR3 nucleotides: TGTGCCTGGAGTACCCACAGGGAGAAGACTGAAGCTTTCTTT. As protein: CAWSTHREKTEAFF.

The chain joins TRBV5-1 to TRBJ1-4; D is unresolved. The germline gives CDR1 SGHRS, CDR2 YFSETQ. With 0 bases removed from V and 5 bases from J, the gap between germline ends came to 8 bases. The CDR3 runs 14 residues. CDR3 DNA sequence: TGCGCCAGCAGCTTGGGCAGATACAATGAAAAACTGTTTTTT. As protein: CASSLGRYNEKLFF.